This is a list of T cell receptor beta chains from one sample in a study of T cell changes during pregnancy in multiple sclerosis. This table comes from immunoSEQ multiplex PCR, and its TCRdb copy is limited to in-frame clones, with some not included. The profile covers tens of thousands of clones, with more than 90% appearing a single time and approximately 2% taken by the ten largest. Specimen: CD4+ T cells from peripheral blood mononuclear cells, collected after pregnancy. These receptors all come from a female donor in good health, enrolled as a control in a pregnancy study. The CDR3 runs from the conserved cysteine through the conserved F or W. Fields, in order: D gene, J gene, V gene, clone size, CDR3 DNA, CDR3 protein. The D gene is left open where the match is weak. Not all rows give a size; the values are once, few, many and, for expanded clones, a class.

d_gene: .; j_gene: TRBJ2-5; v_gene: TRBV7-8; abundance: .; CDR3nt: TGTGCCAGCTCGGGTGGTCGGGAGACCCAGTACTTC; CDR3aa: CASSGGRETQYF
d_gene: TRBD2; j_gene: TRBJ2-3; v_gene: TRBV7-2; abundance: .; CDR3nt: TGTGCCAGCAGCTTAGAGCGGGGGGGTGCAGATACGCAGTATTTT; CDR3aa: CASSLERGGADTQYF
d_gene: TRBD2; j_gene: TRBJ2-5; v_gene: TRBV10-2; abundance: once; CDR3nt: TGCGCCAGCAAAAGGGGAGGGTTTCGGGGAAAAGAGACCCAGTACTTC; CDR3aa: CASKRGGFRGKETQYF
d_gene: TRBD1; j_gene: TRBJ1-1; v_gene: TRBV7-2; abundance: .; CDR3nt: TGTGCCAGCAGCACACAGGGGGCGAACACTGAAGCTTTCTTT; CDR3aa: CASSTQGANTEAFF
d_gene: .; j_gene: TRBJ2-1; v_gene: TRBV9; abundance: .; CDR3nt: TGTGCCAGCAGCGGCCGGGACTTGAAAACCAATGAGCAGTTCTTC; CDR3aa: CASSGRDLKTNEQFF
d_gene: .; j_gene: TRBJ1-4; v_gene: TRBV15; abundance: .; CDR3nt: TGTGCCACCAGCAGAGGACTAAATGAAAAACTGTTTTTT; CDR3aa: CATSRGLNEKLFF
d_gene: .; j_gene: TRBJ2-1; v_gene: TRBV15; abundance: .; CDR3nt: TGTGCCACCAGCAGAGGGGGAACTAGTTCCAATGAGCAGTTCTTC; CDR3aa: CATSRGGTSSNEQFF
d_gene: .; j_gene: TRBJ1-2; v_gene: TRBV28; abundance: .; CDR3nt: TGTGCCAGCAGCCCCTCGGGTGCTGGCTACACCTTC; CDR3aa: CASSPSGAGYTF
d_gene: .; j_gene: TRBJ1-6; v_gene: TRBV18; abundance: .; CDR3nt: TGTGCCAGCTCACGGGAGACTGAAAATTCACCCCTCCACTTT; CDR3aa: CASSRETENSPLHF
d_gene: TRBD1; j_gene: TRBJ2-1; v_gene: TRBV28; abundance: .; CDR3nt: TGTGCCAGCACTCCTCCGGGACAGTATGTCGGTGAGCAGTTCTTC; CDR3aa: CASTPPGQYVGEQFF
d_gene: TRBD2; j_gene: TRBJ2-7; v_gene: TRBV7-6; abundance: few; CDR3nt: TGTGCCAGCAGCTTAGTAAACCTCCCTAGCGGGAGGTACGAGCAGTACTTC; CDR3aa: CASSLVNLPSGRYEQYF
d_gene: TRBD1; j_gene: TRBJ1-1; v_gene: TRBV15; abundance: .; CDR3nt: TGTGCCACCAGCAGAGTAGGGACAGAGTCGATACCTGAAGCTTTCTTT; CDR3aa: CATSRVGTESIPEAFF
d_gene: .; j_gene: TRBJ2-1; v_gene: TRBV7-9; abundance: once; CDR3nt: TGTGCCAGCAGCTTAATGTCGAGCTCCTACAATGAGCAGTTCTTC; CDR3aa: CASSLMSSSYNEQFF
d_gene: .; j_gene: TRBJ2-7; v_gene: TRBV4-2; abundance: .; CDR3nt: TGTGCCAGCAGCCAAGCCTCGCTAGGTCCCGACGAGCAGTACTTC; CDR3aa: CASSQASLGPDEQYF
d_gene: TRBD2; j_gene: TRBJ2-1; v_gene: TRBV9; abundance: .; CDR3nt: TGTGCCAGCAGCGTAGCGGGGGGGCAGTACAATGAGCAGTTCTTC; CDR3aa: CASSVAGGQYNEQFF
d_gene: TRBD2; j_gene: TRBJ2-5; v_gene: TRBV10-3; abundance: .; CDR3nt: TGTGCCATCAGTGAAGCGGGGCACGGAGAGACCCAGTACTTC; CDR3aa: CAISEAGHGETQYF
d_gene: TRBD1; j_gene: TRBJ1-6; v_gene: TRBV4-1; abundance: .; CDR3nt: TGCGCCAGCAGCCAAGACTATGACAGGGGGCGATCACCCCTCCACTTT; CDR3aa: CASSQDYDRGRSPLHF
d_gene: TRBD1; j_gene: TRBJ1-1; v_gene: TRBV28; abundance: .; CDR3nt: TGTGCCAGCAGTTTCGAAACTTTCTTATCGACAGGGGGCGGCACTGAAGCTTTCTTT; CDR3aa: CASSFETFLSTGGGTEAFF
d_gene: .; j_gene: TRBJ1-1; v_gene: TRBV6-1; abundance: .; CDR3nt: TGTGCCAGCAGTGAGGGGCGGACTGAAGCTTTCTTT; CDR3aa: CASSEGRTEAFF
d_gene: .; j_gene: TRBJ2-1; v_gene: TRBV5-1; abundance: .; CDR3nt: TGCGCCAGCAGCGGAGGACAGAGCTCCTACAATGAGCAGTTCTTC; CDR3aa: CASSGGQSSYNEQFF
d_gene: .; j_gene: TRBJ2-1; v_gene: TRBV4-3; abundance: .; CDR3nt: TGCGCCAGCAGCCAAGATGGCAGGGTTCGATCCTACAATGAGCAGTTCTTC; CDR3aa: CASSQDGRVRSYNEQFF
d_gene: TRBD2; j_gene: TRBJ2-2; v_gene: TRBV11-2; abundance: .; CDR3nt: TGTGCCAGCAGCTGGGGACTAGCGGGAGGGCGGACCGGGGAGCTGTTTTTT; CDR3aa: CASSWGLAGGRTGELFF
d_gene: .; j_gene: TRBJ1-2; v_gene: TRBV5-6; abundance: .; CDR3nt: TGTGCCAGCAGAAGGGCGGGGAACTATGGCTACACCTTC; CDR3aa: CASRRAGNYGYTF
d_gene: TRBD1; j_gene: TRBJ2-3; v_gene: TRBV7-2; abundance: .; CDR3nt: TGTGCCAGCAGCTTACTAGTCCTCCGGGACAGGTCCACAGATACGCAGTATTTT; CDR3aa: CASSLLVLRDRSTDTQYF
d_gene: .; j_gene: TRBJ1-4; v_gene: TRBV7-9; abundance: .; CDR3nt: TGTGCCAGCAGCTTAGGGGGCGCAGGCGAAAAACTGTTTTTT; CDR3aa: CASSLGGAGEKLFF
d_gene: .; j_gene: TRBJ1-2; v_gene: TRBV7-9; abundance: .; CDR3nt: TGTGCCAGCAGCTTAGATCAGGGAAGCTATGGCTACACCTTC; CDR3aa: CASSLDQGSYGYTF
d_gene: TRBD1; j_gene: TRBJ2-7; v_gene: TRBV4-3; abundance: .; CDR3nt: TGCGCCAGCCGTGATGAAGGACAGGGCCCCTACGAGCAGTACTTC; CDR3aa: CASRDEGQGPYEQYF
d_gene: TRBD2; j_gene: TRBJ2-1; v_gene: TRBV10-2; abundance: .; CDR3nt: TGCGCCAGCAGATCCGGGGGGGCCTACAATGAGCAGTTCTTC; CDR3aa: CASRSGGAYNEQFF
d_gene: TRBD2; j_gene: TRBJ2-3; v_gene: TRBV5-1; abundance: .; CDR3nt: TGCGCCAGCAGCTGGGGGGTCGGGAGGAACACAGATACGCAGTATTTT; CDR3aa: CASSWGVGRNTDTQYF
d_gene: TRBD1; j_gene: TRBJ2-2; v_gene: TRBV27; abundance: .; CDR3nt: TGTGCCAGCAGTTTATCCTGGACAGGGAACACCGGGGAGCTGTTTTTT; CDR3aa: CASSLSWTGNTGELFF
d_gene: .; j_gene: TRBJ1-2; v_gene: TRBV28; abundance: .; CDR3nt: TGTGCCAGCAGCCACCAGAACTATGGCTACACCTTC; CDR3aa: CASSHQNYGYTF
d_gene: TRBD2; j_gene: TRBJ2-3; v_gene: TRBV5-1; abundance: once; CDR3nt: TGCGCCAGCAGCACGGGGACTAGCGGGAGCGCAGATACGCAGTATTTT; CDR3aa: CASSTGTSGSADTQYF
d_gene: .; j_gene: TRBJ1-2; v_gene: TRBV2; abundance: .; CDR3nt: TGTGCCAGCAGTGAAGTCCCAGTGAACTATGGCTACACCTTC; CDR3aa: CASSEVPVNYGYTF
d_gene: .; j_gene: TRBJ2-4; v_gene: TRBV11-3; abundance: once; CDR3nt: TGTGCCAGCAGCCAGGGGCGGGAAAACATTCAGTACTTC; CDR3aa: CASSQGRENIQYF
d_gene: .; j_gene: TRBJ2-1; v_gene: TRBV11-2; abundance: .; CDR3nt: TGTGCCAGCAGCGTACGACAGGTTGGTGAGCAGTTCTTC; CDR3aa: CASSVRQVGEQFF
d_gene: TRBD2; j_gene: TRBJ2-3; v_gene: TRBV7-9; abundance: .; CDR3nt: TGTGCCAGCAGCTTAACTAGCGGTTCTGGTGAGGGTACGCAGTATTTT; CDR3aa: CASSLTSGSGEGTQYF
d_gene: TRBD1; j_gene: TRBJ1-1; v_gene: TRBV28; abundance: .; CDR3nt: TGTGCCAGTGCACAGGGGTACACTGAAGCTTTCTTT; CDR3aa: CASAQGYTEAFF
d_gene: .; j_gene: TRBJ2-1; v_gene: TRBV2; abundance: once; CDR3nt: TGTGCCAGCAGGCTCGACAGTCGCTCCTACAATGAGCAGTTCTTC; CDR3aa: CASRLDSRSYNEQFF
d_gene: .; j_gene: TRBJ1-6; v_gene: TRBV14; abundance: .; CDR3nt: TGTGCCAGCAGCCAGGGGCTAGTCAATTCACCCCTCCACTTT; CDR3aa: CASSQGLVNSPLHF
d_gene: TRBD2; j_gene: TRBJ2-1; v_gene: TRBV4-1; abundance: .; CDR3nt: TGCGCCAGCAGCCAGGACCCTAGCGGGGCGCACAATGAGCAGTTCTTC; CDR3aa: CASSQDPSGAHNEQFF
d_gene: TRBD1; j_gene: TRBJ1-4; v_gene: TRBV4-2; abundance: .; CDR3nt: TGTGCCAGCAGCCAAGGACAGGGGAAGGGTAATGAAAAACTGTTTTTT; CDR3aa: CASSQGQGKGNEKLFF
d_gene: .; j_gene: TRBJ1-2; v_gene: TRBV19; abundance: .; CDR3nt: TGTGCCAGTAGTATAGCCGTGTTGGAGGGCTACACCTTC; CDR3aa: CASSIAVLEGYTF
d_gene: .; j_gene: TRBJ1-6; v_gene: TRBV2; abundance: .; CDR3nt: TGTGCCAGCAGTGTCCGGACTGCCAATTCACCCCTCCACTTT; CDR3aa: CASSVRTANSPLHF
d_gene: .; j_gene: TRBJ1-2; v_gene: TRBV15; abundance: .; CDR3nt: TGTGCCACCAGCAGAGACCGGGTTTCAAGTGGCTACACCTTC; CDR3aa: CATSRDRVSSGYTF
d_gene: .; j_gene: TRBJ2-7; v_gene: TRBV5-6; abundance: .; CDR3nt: TGTGCCAGCAGCTTGAGGCTAGCTGGCCGCGAGCAGTACTTC; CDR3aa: CASSLRLAGREQYF
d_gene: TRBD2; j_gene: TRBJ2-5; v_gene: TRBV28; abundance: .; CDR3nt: TGTGCCAGCAGTGCGACTAGCGGGAGGGAGACCCAGTACTTC; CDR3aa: CASSATSGRETQYF
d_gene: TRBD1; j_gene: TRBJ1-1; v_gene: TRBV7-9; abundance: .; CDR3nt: TGTGCCAGCAGCTTAGGGGACAGAATGAACACTGAAGCTTTCTTT; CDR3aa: CASSLGDRMNTEAFF
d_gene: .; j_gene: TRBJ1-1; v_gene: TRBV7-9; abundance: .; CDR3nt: TGTGCCAGCAGCAAGGAGGGGACTGAAGCTTTCTTT; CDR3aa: CASSKEGTEAFF
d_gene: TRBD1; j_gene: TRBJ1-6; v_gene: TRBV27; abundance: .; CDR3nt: TGTGCCAGCAGTTTATCCCCCGACAGGGGAATCTATAATTCACCCCTCCACTTT; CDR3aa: CASSLSPDRGIYNSPLHF
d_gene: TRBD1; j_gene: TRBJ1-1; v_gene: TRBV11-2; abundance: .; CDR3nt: TGTGCCAGCCGCACACCGGGACAGCAGAACACTGAAGCTTTCTTT; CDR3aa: CASRTPGQQNTEAFF
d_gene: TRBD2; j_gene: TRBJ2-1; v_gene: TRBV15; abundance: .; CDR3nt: TGTGCCACCAGCGATGACCGCGCTAGCGGGGGAGACGGTGAGCAGTTCTTC; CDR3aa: CATSDDRASGGDGEQFF
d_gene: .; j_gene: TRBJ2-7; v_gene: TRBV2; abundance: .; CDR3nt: TGTGCCAGCAGTCCAGACTACGAGCAGTACTTC; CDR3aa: CASSPDYEQYF
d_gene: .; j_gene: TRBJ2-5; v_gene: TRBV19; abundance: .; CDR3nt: TGTGCCAGTAGTCCACTAGCCCTGCAAGAGACCCAGTACTTC; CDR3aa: CASSPLALQETQYF
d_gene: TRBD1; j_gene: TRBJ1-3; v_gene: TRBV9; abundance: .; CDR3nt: TGTGCCAGCAGCACCCGGACAGGGGGGACTGGAAACACCATATATTTT; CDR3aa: CASSTRTGGTGNTIYF
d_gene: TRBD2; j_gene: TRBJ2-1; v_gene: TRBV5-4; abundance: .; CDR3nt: TGTGCCAGCAGCTTAAGGCGGGGGGGCCGTGGGTACAATGAGCAGTTCTTC; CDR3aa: CASSLRRGGRGYNEQFF
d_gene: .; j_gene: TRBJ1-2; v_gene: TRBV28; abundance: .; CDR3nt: TGTGCCAGCAGCGGGGGATATGGCTACACCTTC; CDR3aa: CASSGGYGYTF
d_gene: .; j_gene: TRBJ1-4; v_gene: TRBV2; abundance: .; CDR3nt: TGTGCCAGCAGTGGACCGACAGGCGTTAATGAAAAACTGTTTTTT; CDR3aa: CASSGPTGVNEKLFF
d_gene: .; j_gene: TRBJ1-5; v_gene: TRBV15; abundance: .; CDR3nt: TGTGCCACCAGCAGAAGTACCTATAGCAATCAGCCCCAGCATTTT; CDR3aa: CATSRSTYSNQPQHF
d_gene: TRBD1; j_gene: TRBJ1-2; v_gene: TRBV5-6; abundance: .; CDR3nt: TGTGCCAGCAGCCCCGGACAGGCTGGCTACACCTTC; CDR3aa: CASSPGQAGYTF
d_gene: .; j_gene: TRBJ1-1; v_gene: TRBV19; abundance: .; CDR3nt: TGTGCCAGTACCAGGTACGGCAGATTAACGAACACTGAAGCTTTCTTT; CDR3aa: CASTRYGRLTNTEAFF